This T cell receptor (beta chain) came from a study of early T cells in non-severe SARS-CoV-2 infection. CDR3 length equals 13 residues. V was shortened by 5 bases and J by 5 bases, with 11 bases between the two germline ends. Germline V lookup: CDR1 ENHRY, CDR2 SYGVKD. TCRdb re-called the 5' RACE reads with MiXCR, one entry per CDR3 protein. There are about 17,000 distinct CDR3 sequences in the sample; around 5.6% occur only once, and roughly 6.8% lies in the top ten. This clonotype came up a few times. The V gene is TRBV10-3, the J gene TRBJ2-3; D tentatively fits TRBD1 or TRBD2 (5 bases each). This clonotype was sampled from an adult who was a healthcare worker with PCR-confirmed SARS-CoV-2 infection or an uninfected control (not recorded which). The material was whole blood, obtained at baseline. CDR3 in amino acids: CAISPGPGDTQYF. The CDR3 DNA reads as TGTGCCATCAGTCCGGGGCCCGGAGATACGCAGTATTTT.